The entry below describes one T cell receptor beta chain. Its antigen is unidentified. Positive CCR7 selection of CD45RO-negative cells yielded the naive CD8 cells, and terminally differentiated effector memory CD45RA+ cells were excluded. In the sorted-subset replicate PCRs, 200 ng DNA, around 32,000 T cell genomes, was used. Some clones are missing from TCRdb's copy, which holds only in-frame ones; the method was immunoSEQ multiplex PCR. The table shows 1.5 million to 2.5 million clones, with approximately 94% occurring only once. This entry belongs to a study of shared clonotypes between healthy human individuals. There are 15 residues in the CDR3. V gave up 0 bases and J gave up 5 bases, with 13 bases separating them. Germline V CDR1 and CDR2: MGHRA, YSYEKL. Findings and caveats of the study: Lower generation probabilities were found for non-shared clonotypes than for those shared by all four donors. Clonotype sharing across several donors was observed for about 4.8% of naive CD4 clonotypes. Larger estimated richness was generally recorded for naive subsets relative to memory subsets.

The V call is TRBV4-1, the J call TRBJ1-2; D gene unclear. The receptor comes from a man between 18 and 35 years old in good health. Sequencing was performed on naive CD8+ T cells sorted from blood. The CDR3 reads CASSQDRSQVYGYTF. The CDR3, as DNA: TGCGCCAGCAGCCAAGATAGGAGTCAGGTATATGGCTACACCTTC.